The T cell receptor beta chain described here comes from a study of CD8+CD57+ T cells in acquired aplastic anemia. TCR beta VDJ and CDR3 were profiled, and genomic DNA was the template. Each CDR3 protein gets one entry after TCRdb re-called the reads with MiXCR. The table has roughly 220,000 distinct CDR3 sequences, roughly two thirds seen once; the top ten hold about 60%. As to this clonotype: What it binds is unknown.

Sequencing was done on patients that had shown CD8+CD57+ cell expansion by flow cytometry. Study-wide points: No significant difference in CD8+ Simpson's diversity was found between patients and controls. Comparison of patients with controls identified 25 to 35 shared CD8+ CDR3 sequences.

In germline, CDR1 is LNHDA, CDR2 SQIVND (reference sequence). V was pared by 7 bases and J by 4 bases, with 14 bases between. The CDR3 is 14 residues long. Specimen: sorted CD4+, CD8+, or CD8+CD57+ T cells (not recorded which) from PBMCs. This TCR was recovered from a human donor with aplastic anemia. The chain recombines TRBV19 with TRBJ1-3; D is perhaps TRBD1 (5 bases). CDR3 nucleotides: TGTGCCAGTAACCTGGTAGGGGCCGGAAACACCATATATTTT. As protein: CASNLVGAGNTIYF.